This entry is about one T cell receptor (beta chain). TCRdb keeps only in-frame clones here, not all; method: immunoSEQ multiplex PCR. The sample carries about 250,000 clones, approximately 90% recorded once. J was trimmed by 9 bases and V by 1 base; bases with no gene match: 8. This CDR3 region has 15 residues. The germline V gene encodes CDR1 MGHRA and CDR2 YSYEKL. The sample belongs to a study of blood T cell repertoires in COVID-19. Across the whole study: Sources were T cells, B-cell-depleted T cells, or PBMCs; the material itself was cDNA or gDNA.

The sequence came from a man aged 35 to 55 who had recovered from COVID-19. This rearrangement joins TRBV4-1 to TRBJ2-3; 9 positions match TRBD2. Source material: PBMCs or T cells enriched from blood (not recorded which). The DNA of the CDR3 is TGCGCCAGCAGCCAAGGCCTAGCGGGAATGGGGACGCAGTATTTT. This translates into CASSQGLAGMGTQYF.